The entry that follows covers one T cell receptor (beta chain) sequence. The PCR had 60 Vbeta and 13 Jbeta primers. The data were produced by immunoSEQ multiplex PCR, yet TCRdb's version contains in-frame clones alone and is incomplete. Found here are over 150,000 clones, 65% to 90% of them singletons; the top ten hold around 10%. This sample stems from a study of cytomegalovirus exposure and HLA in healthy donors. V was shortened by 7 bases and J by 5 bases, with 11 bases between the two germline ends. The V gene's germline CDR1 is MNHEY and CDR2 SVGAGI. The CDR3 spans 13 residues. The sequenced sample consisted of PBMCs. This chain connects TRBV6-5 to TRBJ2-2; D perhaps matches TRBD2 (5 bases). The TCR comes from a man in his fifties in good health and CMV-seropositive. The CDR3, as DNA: TGTGCCAGCACTCGGGGATGGACCGGGGAGCTGTTTTTT. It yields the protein CASTRGWTGELFF.